The source of this T cell receptor (beta chain) is a study of blood T cells in healthy people across ages. Overall study results and limits: Naive and antigen-experienced cells could not be conclusively compared, given unsorted PBMCs.

Using a J-beta primer mix together with a sample-barcoded 5' primer, a second PCR was run for roughly 6 to 12 cycles. TCRdb passed the 5' RACE reads through MiXCR, listing each CDR3 protein once. The sample contains about 640,000 distinct CDR3 sequences, about 54% of which appear only once. CDR1 and CDR2 from the germline V gene are MNHNS and SASEGT. Trimming stripped 6 bases from V and 2 bases from J, with 9 bases between. There are 13 residues in the CDR3. Concerning this clonotype itself: Its specificity is not known.

Investigators took 9.5 to 10 milliliters of peripheral blood from every donor. Every sample had a minimum of 7 million PBMCs isolated. Each sample provided at least 5 micrograms of extracted total RNA. This TCR derives from a man aged 55 to 69 in good health. Sample: blood. This chain links TRBV6-1 with TRBJ2-3; either TRBD1 or TRBD2 may supply D (5 bases each). The CDR3 reads CASREDNTDTQYF. The CDR3 bases are TGTGCCAGCAGGGAGGACAACACAGATACGCAGTATTTT.